This T cell receptor beta chain was identified in a study of blood T cell repertoires in COVID-19. CDR3 size: 13 residues. Germline assignment: CDR1 SGHRS and CDR2 YFSETQ. Assay: immunoSEQ multiplex PCR; the TCRdb copy retains only in-frame clones and omits some. The sample holds about 210,000 clones, approximately 85% seen once. In regard to this clone: One end of the junction does not line up with germline, which may come from a read error.

This TCR was recovered from a woman in her seventies with COVID-19, enrolled during active disease. Sequenced: peripheral blood. The V call is TRBV5-1, the J call TRBJ1-6, with TRBD1 matching over 8 bases. CDR3 in amino acids: CASSLRSGGQAPF. In nucleotides, the CDR3 is TGCGCCAGCAGCCTCAGGTCGGGGGGACAGGCCCCCTTT.